One and the same sample provided the 3 T cell receptor beta chains below, sequenced in a study of T-cell reconstitution after alpha-beta-depleted transplantation in children. Molecular barcoding with unique molecular identifiers was used for the TCRbeta library. TCRdb reprocessed the PCR reads with MiXCR, giving one entry per CDR3 protein. The sample lists 250,000 to 400,000 distinct CDR3 sequences; approximately 23% were seen once. The material sequenced was PBMCs, mostly from graft donor cells, taken 180 days after TCRalphabeta/CD19-depleted stem cell transplant. The origin of the receptors is a male patient aged 10 to 17 who had a stem cell transplant for acute lymphoblastic leukemia, so the T cells may come from the graft donor.

The gene calls are TRBV28 and TRBJ2-7, with 12 bases matching TRBD2. This CDR3 region has 14 residues. V dropped 6 bases and J dropped 4; count of bases not matched to a gene: 4. Germline CDR1 is MDHEN and CDR2 is SYDVKM. As DNA, the CDR3 is TGTGCCAGCAGACCACTAGCGGGGGGATACGAGCAGTACTTC. Translated: CASRPLAGGYEQYF. The full variable domain, in which reference TRBV28 and TRBJ2-7 provide the parts outside the CDR3, is DVKVTQSSRYLVKRTGEKVFLECVQDMDHENMFWYRQDPGLGLRLIYFSYDVKMKEKGDIPEGYSVSREKKERFSLILESASTNQTSMYLCASRPLAGGYEQYFGPGTRLTVT.

The chain employs TRBV4-2 and TRBJ2-5; D call uncertain. Germline CDR1 and CDR2: LGHNA and YNFKEQ. Trimming pared 0 bases from V and 2 bases from J, leaving 4 bases between. The CDR3 consists of 13 residues. The chain's CDR3 is CASSQDWQETQYF. The CDR3 DNA reads TGTGCCAGCAGCCAAGATTGGCAAGAGACCCAGTACTTC.

This clonotype was seen a handful of times. The V and J genes are TRBV10-3 and TRBJ2-1; weak D call: TRBD2 (5 bases). V shed 0 bases and J shed 9 bases, with 15 bases lying between them. Germline CDR1 is ENHRY and CDR2 is SYGVKD. The length of the CDR3 is 15 residues. The CDR3 here is CAISESGGLFAEQFF. DNA for the CDR3: TGTGCCATCAGTGAGTCGGGCGGGCTCTTCGCTGAGCAGTTCTTC.